This T cell receptor (beta chain) appears in the sequencing data of a study of T cell repertoires in cytomegalovirus infection (dated by TCRdb to the late 2010s). Describing the broader study: Donor HLA type was relevant to the analysis, as public TCR beta signatures indicated carriage of CMV infection together with the matching HLA type. Study-level results and caveats: Carriers of CMV infection plus the relevant HLA type were discriminated by the cumulative frequency of public TCR beta family members in the study cohort and in an independent 352-donor cohort. The ex vivo response was dominated by HLA-C-restricted CMV-specific TCR beta clonotypes, which also provided the single most frequent clonotype in two of eight donors.

From the cysteine up to the phenylalanine, the CDR3 has a length of 16 residues. The entry retains the CDR3 DNA only, 48 bases that are in frame from base 1. CDR1 SGHTA and CDR2 FQGNSA are derived from the germline V gene. Trimming leaves V shorter by 5 bases and J shorter by 9 bases, with the junction holding 14 bases beyond the gene matches. This clonotype occurred many times. Its antigen is currently not known. There are no base qualities to consult, and no much larger clone falls within one base. The instrument given in TCRdb is Illumina HiSeq 1500. TCRdb passed the public sequencing reads through fastp at Q25 and MiXCR, retaining productive beta sequences. Each entry is one CDR3 protein sequence, shown with its most common DNA and genes. The sample yields over 200,000 distinct CDR3 sequences; about 13% were counted once. The top ten hold 8.5% to 9% of the sample.

The material sequenced was PBMCs. The chain is encoded by TRBV7-2 joined to TRBJ2-1; TRBD2 aligns with 9 central bases. This receptor was obtained from a human donor in good health (CMV status not recorded). Some clones in this sample may be carry-over from other donors' samples. The nucleotide sequence is TGTGCCAGCAGCATTCCTAGCGGGACGCACCAGGGTGAGCAGTTCTTC. It translates as CASSIPSGTHQGEQFF.